This T cell receptor (beta chain) was identified during a study of shared clonotypes between healthy human individuals. Across the whole study: CD4 naive and memory got three plates each, CD8 naive two, CD8 memory one.

Assay runs were performed at deep level. In the original processing: With immunoSEQ giving junction-only sequences and no quality scores, filtering differed. Assay used: immunoSEQ multiplex PCR; TCRdb lists only in-frame clones, some missing. That table gives V, J and clone size, and the DNA gave D and trimming. The sample records a few million clones, approximately 93% being singletons. Details on this clone: The same CDR3 is also encoded by other DNA sequences in this sample.

This CDR3 region has 13 residues. Germline V gene lookup returns CDR1 SEHNR and CDR2 FQNEAQ (reference sequence). V was cut by 0 bases and J by 0 bases, with 3 bases left in between. Source material: naive CD4+ T cells from PBMCs. Subset described: CD45RA+ positively selected. The V and J genes are TRBV7-9 and TRBJ2-7; D is uncertain. The origin of this receptor is a man aged 18 to 29 in good health. Some clones in this sample may be carry-over from other donors' samples. The CDR3 spells CASSLAGSYEQYF. DNA of the CDR3: TGTGCCAGCAGCTTAGCTGGCTCCTACGAGCAGTACTTC.